In its sample, the clone carrying this T cell receptor beta chain was seen a few times. The table came from immunoSEQ multiplex PCR; TCRdb's copy has only in-frame clones and leaves some out. The sample lists over 150,000 clones; around 80% were seen once. These data are taken from a study of blood T cell repertoires in COVID-19. Germline-derived CDR1 and CDR2 are LGHDT and YNNKEL (reference sequence). Deletions cut 1 base from V and 6 bases from J, with 4 bases between. The CDR3 is made up of 13 amino acids. The chain is built from TRBV3-1 (or the pseudogene TRBV3-2) and TRBJ1-6; D is unresolved. The sample consisted of peripheral blood. The source is a human donor in a cohort sampled during active COVID-19. The chain's CDR3 is CASSQGGNSPLHF. DNA of the CDR3: TGTGCCAGCAGCCAAGGAGGTAATTCACCCCTCCACTTT.